This T cell receptor beta chain originates from a study of blood T cell repertoires in COVID-19 (dated by TCRdb to 2018 to 2021). With regard to the full study: Recovered participants in ImmuneRACE Cohort 3 were defined as having two consecutive negative NP/OP PCR tests, clearance from a healthcare professional, or resolution of symptoms. The collaborator samples originated in the United States, Italy and Spain and spanned the acute and convalescent phases of COVID-19. The prospective study material was composed of cDNA or gDNA derived from T cells, B-cell-depleted T cells, or PBMCs. Deeply sampled blood TCRbeta repertoires from subjects exposed to, actively infected with, or recovered from COVID-19 were included in the dataset. The repertoires were made available in a free public database intended to serve as a resource for research on the immune response to SARS-CoV-2. The samples were drawn from the first 160 participants of the ongoing ImmuneRACE study and from 950 to 1,500 subjects provided by 6 global collaborators. Sample metadata almost always included a de-identified subject ID, COVID-19 status, age in years and sex. Where available, HLA class I and class II types were taken from metadata supplied by the sample provider and were not determined by assay-based typing. Findings and caveats that apply to the study as a whole: Clinical and demographic metadata were provided uncurated, with the amount varying by source and participant.

This clone appeared once. Its antigen remains unidentified. Qualities for individual bases were not recorded, and no much larger clone is one base off. TCRbeta CDR3 regions were amplified from genomic DNA using the immunoSEQ Assay, a bias-controlled multiplex PCR. The authors' pipeline ran thus. The number of nucleated cells in each sample was estimated by amplification of reference gene primers within the assay. To quantify the absolute abundance of each unique TCRbeta CDR3 rearrangement, sequence reads were collapsed and filtered. For each sample, productive Simpson clonality was calculated as the square root of Simpson's diversity index over productive rearrangements. TCRdb obtained this table from immuneACCESS and retained in-frame rearrangements with V and J assigned. These tables miss some clones; where compared with another copy, unresolved V genes account for less than half of the shortfall, and the remainder is unexplained. The DNA gave D and trimming, while V, J and clone size come from that table. The sample records about 210,000 clones, about nine tenths of which are singletons. The ten largest clones add up to roughly 7.2% of the sample.

Enrolling through a virtual design, the prospective study's participants ranged in age from roughly 18 to 95 years and lived across some 23 United States geographic areas. In the prospective study, cohorts were assigned on the basis of participant-reported clinical history obtained from a screening survey and a study questionnaire. In the prospective study, whole blood, serum and a nasopharyngeal or oropharyngeal swab were collected from each participant by mobile phlebotomists. Additional blood draws and questionnaires over a 2-month period could optionally be provided by prospective study participants. Before DNA extraction, prospective study blood samples were shipped either frozen or at room temperature. According to the germline V gene (reference sequence), CDR1 reads LNHDA and CDR2 reads SQIVND. The V end loses 3 bases and the J end loses 3 bases, and a stretch of 8 bases separates them. Taken from cysteine to phenylalanine, the CDR3 has 14 residues. Of the read, only the CDR3 DNA is kept; its 42 bases are in frame from base 1.

This sequence originates from a man aged 25 to 45 in a cohort exposed to, infected with or recovered from COVID-19 (not recorded which). The chain couples TRBV19 to TRBJ2-2; the D gene is possibly TRBD2, with 5 bases matching. The specimen sequenced was PBMCs or T cells enriched from blood (not recorded which). In nucleotides, the sequence is TGTGCCAGTAGTATCAATAGCGACACCGGGGAGCTGTTTTTT. This gives the protein CASSINSDTGELFF.